The present TCR beta chain was sequenced within a study of T cells in Graves' hyperthyroidism and ophthalmopathy. This clonotype was counted a few times. Template material for amplifying TCR beta CDR3 regions consisted of RNA transcripts. HTBI primers drove first-round RT-PCR of the TCR CDR3. TCRdb fed the multiplex PCR reads into MiXCR, producing one record per CDR3 protein. Of roughly 840,000 distinct CDR3 sequences listed, 38% are singletons. This CDR3 region has 16 residues. The germline gives CDR1 MNHEY, CDR2 SVGAGI. Trimming cost V 2 bases and J 1 base; bases outside gene matches: 5. It was considered stable Graves' hyperthyroidism when ophthalmopathy did not progress within 18 months. The hyperthyroidism was newly diagnosed and had lasted under 2 months; the patients were aged 18 to 65. Patients were excluded for uncontrolled infection, other autoimmune disease, pregnancy or lactation. PBMCs were derived from about 10 ml fresh peripheral blood.

The V gene is TRBV6-5, the J gene TRBJ1-5; 7 bases align to TRBD1. Sequenced material: blood. The receptor comes from a man aged 18 to 35 with Graves' hyperthyroidism. The CDR3 spells CASSYRRQGSNQPQHF. The CDR3 DNA sequence: TGTGCCAGCAGTTACCGGCGACAGGGAAGCAATCAGCCCCAGCATTTT.